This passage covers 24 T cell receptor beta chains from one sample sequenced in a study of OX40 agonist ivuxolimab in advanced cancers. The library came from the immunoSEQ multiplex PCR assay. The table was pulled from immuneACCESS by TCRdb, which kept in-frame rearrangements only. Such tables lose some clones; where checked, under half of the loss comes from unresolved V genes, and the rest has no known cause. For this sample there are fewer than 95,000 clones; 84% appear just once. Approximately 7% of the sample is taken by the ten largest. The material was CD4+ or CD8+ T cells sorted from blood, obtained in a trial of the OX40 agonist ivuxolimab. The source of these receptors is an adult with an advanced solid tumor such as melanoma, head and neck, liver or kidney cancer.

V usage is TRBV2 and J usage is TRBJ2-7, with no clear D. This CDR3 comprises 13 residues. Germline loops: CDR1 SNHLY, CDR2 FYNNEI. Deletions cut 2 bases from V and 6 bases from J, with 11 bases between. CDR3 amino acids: CASSEFQVREQYV. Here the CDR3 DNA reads TGTGCCAGCAGTGAATTCCAGGTCCGCGAGCAGTACGTC.

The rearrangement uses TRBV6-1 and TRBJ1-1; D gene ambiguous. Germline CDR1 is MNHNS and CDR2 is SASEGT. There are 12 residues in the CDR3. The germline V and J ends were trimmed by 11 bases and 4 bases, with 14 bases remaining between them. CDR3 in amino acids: CASVYPGTEAFF. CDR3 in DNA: TGTGCCTCAGTATACCCCGGCACTGAAGCTTTCTTT.

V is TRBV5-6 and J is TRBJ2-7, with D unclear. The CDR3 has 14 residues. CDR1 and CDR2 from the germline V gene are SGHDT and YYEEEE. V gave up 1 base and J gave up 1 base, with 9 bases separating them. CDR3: CASSLLLGSYEQYF. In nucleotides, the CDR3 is TGTGCCAGCAGCTTGCTTCTTGGATCCTACGAGCAGTACTTC.

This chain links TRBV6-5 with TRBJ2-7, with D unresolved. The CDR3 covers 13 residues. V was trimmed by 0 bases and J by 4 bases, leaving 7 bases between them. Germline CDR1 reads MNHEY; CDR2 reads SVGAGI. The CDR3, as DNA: TGTGCCAGCAGTTACTCGGCCGTTTACGAGCAGTACTTC. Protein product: CASSYSAVYEQYF.

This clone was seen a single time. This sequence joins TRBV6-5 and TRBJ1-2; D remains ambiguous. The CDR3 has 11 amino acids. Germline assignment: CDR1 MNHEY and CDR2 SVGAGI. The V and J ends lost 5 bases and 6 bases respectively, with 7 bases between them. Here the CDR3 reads CASSPGNGYTF. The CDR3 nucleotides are TGTGCCAGCAGTCCCGGCAATGGCTACACCTTC.

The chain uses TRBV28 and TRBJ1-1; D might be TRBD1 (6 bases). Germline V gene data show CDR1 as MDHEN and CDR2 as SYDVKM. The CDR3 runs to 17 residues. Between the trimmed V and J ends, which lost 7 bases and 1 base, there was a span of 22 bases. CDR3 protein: CASTKNPGGDGNTEAFF. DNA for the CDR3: TGTGCCAGCACTAAGAACCCGGGGGGCGATGGGAACACTGAAGCTTTCTTT.

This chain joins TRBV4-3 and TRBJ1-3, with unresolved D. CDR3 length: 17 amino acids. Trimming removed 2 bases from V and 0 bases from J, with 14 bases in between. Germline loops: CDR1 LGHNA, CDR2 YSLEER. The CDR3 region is CASSQNRVVFSGNTIYF. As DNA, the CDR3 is TGCGCCAGCAGCCAAAATAGGGTGGTTTTCTCTGGAAACACCATATATTTT.

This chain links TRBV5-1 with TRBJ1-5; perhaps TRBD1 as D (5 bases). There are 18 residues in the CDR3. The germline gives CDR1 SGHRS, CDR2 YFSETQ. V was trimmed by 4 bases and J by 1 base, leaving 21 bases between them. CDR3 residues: CASSHGGRGGASNQPQHF. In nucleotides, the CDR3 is TGCGCCAGCAGCCATGGTGGTAGGGGCGGGGCAAGCAATCAGCCCCAGCATTTT. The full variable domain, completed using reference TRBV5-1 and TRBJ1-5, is KAGVTQTPRYLIKTRGQQVTLSCSPISGHRSVSWYQQTPGQGLQFLFEYFSETQRNKGNFPGRFSGRQFSNSRSEMNVSTLELGDSALYLCASSHGGRGGASNQPQHFGDGTRLSIL.

The CDR3 DNA follows: TGTGCCAGCAGCGTAGAGATAGGAGGGAGGGTCAATGAGCAGTTCTTC. Translating it yields CASSVEIGGRVNEQFF. The V gene is TRBV9, the J gene TRBJ2-1; 7 positions match TRBD2. CDR3 length equals 16 residues. Germline values: CDR1 SGDLS, CDR2 YYNGEE. With 0 bases clipped from V and 6 bases from J, the junction kept 9 bases outside the gene matches.

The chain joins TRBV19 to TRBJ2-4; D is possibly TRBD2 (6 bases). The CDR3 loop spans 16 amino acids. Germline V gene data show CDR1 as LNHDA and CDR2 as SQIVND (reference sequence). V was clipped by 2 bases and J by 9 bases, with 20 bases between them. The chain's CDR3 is CASSIRGVSQGGIQYF. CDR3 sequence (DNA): TGTGCCAGTAGTATAAGGGGAGTCTCCCAGGGAGGCATTCAGTACTTC.

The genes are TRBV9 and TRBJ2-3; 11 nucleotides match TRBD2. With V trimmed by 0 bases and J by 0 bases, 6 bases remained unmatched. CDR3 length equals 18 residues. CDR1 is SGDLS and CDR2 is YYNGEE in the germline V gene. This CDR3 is CASSVAWGTSGSTDTQYF. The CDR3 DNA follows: TGTGCCAGCAGCGTAGCTTGGGGGACTAGCGGCAGCACAGATACGCAGTATTTT.

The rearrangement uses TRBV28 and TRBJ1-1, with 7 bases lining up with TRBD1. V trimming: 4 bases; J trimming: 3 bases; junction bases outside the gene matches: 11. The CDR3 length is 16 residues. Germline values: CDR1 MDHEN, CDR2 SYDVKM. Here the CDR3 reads CASSSLQGRRDTEAFF. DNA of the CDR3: TGTGCCAGCAGTTCTTTACAGGGGCGGCGGGACACTGAAGCTTTCTTT.

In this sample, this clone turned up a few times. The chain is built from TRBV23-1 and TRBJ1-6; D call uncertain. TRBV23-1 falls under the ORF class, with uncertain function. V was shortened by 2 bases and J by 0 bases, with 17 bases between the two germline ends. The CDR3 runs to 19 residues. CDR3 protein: CASSQPARGRSSYNSPLHF. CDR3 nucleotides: TGCGCCAGCAGTCAACCGGCCCGAGGGCGAAGCTCCTATAATTCACCCCTCCACTTT.

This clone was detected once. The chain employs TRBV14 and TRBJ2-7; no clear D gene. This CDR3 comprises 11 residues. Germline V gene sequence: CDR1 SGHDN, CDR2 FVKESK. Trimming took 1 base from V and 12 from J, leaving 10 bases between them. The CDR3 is CASSQGNIRYF. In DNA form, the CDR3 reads TGTGCCAGCAGCCAAGGAAATATTAGGTACTTC.

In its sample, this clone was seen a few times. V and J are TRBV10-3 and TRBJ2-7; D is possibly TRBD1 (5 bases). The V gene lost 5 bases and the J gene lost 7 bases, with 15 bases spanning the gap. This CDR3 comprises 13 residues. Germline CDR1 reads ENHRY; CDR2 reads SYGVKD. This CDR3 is CAISLDIITEQYV. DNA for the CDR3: TGTGCCATCAGTTTGGACATAATAACTGAGCAGTACGTC.

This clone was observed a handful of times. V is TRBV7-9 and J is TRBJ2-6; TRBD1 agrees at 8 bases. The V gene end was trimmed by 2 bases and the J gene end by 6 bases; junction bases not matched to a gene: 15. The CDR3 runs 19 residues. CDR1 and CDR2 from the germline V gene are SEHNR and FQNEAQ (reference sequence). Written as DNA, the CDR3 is TGTGCCAGCAGCTTAAGGACAGGGTTTTTCGGGGGATCGGCCAACGTCCTGACTTTC. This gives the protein CASSLRTGFFGGSANVLTF.

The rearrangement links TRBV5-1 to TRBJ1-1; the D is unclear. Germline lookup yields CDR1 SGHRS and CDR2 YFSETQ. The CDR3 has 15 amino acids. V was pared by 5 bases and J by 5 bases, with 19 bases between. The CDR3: CASRESGLQRTEAFF. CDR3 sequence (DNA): TGCGCCAGCAGGGAAAGCGGGCTCCAGAGGACTGAAGCTTTCTTT.

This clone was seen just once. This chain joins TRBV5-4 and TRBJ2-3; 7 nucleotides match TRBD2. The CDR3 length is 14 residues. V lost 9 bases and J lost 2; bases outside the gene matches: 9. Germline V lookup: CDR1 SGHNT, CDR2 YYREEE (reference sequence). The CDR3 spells CAMGGGSFTDTQYF. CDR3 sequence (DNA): TGTGCCATGGGTGGCGGGAGCTTCACAGATACGCAGTATTTT.

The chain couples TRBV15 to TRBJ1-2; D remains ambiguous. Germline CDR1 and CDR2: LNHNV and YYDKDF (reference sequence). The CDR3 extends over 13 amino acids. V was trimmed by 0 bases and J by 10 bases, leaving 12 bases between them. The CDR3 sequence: CATSRDLRFHYTF. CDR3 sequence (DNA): TGTGCCACCAGCAGAGATCTCAGGTTTCACTACACCTTC.

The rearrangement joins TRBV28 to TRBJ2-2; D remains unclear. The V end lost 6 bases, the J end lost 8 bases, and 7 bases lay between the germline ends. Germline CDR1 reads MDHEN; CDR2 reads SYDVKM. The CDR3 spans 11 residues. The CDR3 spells CASSKAGELFF. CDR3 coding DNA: TGTGCCAGCAGCAAGGCAGGGGAGCTGTTTTTT.

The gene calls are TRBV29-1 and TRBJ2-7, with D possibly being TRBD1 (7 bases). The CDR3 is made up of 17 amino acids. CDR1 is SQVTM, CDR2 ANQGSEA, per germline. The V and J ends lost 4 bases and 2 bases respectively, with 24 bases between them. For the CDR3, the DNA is TGCAGCGTTGCTTCCCCATTCGGACAGGAGGGTCCCTACGAGCAGTACGTC. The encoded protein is CSVASPFGQEGPYEQYV.

In DNA form, the CDR3 reads TGCGCCAGCAGTTCCAGCGGGAGGCCGGGGGAGACCCAGTACTTC. It encodes CASSSSGRPGETQYF. J is TRBJ2-5 and V is TRBV5-1, with 9 bases identical to TRBD2. V lost 5 bases to trimming and J lost 5 bases; unmatched junction nucleotides: 10. There are 15 residues in the CDR3. CDR1 is SGHRS and CDR2 is YFSETQ in the germline V gene.

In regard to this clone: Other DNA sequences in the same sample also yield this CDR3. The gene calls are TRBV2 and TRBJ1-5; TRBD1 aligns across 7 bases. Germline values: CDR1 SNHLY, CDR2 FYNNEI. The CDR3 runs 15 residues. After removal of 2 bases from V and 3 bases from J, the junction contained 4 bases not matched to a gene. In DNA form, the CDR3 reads TGTGCCAGCAGTGAAAGGGGACAGTCCAATCAGCCCCAGCATTTT. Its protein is CASSERGQSNQPQHF.

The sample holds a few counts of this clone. The CDR3 protein is CASSLEHNSPLHF. The CDR3 DNA follows: TGTGCCAGCAGCTTAGAGCATAATTCACCCCTCCACTTT. The V and J genes are TRBV7-9 and TRBJ1-6; D ambiguous. CDR3 length: 13 amino acids. Germline V gene lookup returns CDR1 SEHNR and CDR2 FQNEAQ (reference sequence). V dropped 1 base and J dropped 5 bases, with 3 bases sitting between them.